This TCR beta chain stems from a study of blood T cell repertoires in COVID-19. Study details: Some COVID-19 samples were acute and others convalescent; all came from the United States, Italy and Spain. T cells, B-cell-depleted T cells, or PBMCs supplied cDNA or gDNA.

Original handling: The authors estimated nucleated cell counts from reference gene primer amplification. Here immunoSEQ multiplex PCR was the method, and the copy in TCRdb shows in-frame clones only, minus some. V and J calls and clone size come straight from that table; D and trimming were deduced from the DNA. The sample has around 100,000 clones, more than 80% seen once. V was cut by 1 base and J by 2 bases, with 11 bases left in between. This CDR3 is 15 amino acids long. Germline assignment: CDR1 LGHNA and CDR2 YSLEER. The sequencing sample was made of peripheral blood. V and J are TRBV4-3 and TRBJ1-2, with unresolved D. The source of this sequence is a woman between 35 and 50 years old with acute or convalescent COVID-19. CDR3 protein: CASSQARSSNYGYTF. DNA for the CDR3: TGCGCCAGCAGCCAAGCCAGGTCATCCAACTATGGCTACACCTTC.